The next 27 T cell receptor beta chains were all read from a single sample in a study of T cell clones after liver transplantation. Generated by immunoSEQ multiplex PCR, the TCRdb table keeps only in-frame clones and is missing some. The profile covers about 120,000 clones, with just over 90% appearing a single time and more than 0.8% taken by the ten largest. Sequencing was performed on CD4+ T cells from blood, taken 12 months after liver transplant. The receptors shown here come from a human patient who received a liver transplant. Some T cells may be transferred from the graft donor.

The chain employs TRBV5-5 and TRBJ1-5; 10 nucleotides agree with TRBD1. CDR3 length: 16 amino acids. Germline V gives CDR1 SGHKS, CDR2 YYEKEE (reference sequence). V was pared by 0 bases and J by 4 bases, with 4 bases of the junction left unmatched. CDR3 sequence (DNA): TGTGCCAGCAGCTTGGTTCCGGGACAGGGGAATCAGCCCCAGCATTTT. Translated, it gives CASSLVPGQGNQPQHF.

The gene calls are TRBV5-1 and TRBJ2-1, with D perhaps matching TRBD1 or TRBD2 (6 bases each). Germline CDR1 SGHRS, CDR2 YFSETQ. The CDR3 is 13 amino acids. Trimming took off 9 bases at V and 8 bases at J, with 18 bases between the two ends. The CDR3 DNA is TGCGCCACTAGTAGGGGGACTTTGGATGAGCAGTTCTTC. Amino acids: CATSRGTLDEQFF.

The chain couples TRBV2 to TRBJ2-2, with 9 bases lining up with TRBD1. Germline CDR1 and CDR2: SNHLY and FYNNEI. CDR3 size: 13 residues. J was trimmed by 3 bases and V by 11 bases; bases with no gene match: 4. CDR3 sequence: CALDRGDTGELFF. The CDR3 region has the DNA TGTGCCCTGGACAGGGGAGACACCGGGGAGCTGTTTTTT. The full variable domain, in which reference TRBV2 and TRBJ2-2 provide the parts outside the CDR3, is EPEVTQTPSHQVTQMGQEVILRCVPISNHLYFYWYRQILGQKVEFLVSFYNNEISEKSEIFDDQFSVERPDGSNFTLKIRSTKLEDSAMYFCALDRGDTGELFFGEGSRLTVL.

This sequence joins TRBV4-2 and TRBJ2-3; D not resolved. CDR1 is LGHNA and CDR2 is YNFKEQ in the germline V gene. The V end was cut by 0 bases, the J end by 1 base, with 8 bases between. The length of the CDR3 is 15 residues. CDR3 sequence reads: CASSQDALRTDTQYF. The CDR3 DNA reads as TGTGCCAGCAGCCAAGACGCTTTGCGCACAGATACGCAGTATTTT.

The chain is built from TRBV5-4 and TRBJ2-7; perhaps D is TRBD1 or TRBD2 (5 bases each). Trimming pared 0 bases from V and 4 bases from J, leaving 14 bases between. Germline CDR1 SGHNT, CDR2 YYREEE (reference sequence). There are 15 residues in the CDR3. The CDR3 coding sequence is TGTGCCAGCAGCTTGGCTATTCCAGGGAGATACGAGCAGTACTTC. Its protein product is CASSLAIPGRYEQYF.

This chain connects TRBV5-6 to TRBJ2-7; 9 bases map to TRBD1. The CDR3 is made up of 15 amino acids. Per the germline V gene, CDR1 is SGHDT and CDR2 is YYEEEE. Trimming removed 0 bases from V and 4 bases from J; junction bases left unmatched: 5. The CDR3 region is CASSLVDRGRYEQYF. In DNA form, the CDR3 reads TGTGCCAGCAGCTTGGTGGACAGGGGCAGGTACGAGCAGTACTTC.

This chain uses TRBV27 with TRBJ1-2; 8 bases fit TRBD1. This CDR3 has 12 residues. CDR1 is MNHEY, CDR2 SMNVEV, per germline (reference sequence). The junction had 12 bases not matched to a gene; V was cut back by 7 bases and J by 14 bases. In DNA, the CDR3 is TGTGCCAGCACCTTGGGACAGGCATTGTTGACCTTC. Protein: CASTLGQALLTF.

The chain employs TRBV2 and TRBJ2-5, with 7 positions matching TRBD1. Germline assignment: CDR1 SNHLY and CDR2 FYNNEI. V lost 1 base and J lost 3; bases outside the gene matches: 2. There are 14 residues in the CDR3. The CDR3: CASSEGDREETQYF. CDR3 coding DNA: TGTGCCAGCAGTGAAGGTGACAGGGAAGAGACCCAGTACTTC.

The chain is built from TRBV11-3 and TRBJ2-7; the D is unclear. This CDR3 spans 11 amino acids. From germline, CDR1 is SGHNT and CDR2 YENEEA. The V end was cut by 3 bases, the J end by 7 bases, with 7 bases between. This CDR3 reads CASSLYGEQYF. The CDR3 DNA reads TGTGCCAGCAGCTTGTATGGGGAGCAGTACTTC.

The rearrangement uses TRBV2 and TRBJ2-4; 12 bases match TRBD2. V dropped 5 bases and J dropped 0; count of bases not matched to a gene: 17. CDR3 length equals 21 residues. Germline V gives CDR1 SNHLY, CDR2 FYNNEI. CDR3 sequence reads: CASSPRLAGVAEALAKNIQYF. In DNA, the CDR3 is TGTGCCAGCAGTCCCCGACTAGCGGGAGTTGCGGAGGCCTTAGCCAAAAACATTCAGTACTTC. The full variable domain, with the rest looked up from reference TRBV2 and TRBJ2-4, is EPEVTQTPSHQVTQMGQEVILRCVPISNHLYFYWYRQILGQKVEFLVSFYNNEISEKSEIFDDQFSVERPDGSNFTLKIRSTKLEDSAMYFCASSPRLAGVAEALAKNIQYFGAGTRLSVL.

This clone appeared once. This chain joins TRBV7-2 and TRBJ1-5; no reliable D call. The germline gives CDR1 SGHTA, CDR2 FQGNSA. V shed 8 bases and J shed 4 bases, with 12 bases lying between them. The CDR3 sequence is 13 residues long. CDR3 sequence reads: CASRGSINQPQHF. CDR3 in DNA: TGTGCCAGCCGCGGGTCGATTAATCAGCCCCAGCATTTT.

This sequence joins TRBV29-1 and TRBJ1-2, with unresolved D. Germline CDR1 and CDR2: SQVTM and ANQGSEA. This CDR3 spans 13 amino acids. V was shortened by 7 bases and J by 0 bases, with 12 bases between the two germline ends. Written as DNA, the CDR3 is TGCAGCGGAACGGTCAGCCCTAACTATGGCTACACCTTC. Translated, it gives CSGTVSPNYGYTF.

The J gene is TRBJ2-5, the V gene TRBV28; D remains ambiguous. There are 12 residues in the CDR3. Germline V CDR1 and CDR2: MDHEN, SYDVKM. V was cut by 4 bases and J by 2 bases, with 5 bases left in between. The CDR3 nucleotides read TGTGCCAGCAGTTGGGCTCAAGAGACCCAGTACTTC. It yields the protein CASSWAQETQYF.

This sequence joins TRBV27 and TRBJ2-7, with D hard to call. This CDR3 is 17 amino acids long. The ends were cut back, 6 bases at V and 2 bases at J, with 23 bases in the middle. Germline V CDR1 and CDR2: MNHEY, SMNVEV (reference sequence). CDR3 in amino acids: CASSRLIGRQAAYEQYF. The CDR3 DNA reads TGTGCCAGCAGCCGACTCATTGGTCGCCAGGCGGCCTACGAGCAGTACTTC.

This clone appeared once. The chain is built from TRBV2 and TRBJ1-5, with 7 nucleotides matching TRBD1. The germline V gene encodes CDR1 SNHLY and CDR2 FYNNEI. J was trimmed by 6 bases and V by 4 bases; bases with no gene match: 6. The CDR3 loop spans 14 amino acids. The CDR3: CASSGTGVSQPQHF. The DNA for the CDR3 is TGTGCCAGCAGTGGGACAGGAGTGAGTCAGCCCCAGCATTTT.

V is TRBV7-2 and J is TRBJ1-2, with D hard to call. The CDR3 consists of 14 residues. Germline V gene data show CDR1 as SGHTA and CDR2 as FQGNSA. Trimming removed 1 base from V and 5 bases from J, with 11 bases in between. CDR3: CASSLEPTLYGYTF. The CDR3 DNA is TGTGCCAGCAGCTTAGAGCCGACCCTGTATGGCTACACCTTC.

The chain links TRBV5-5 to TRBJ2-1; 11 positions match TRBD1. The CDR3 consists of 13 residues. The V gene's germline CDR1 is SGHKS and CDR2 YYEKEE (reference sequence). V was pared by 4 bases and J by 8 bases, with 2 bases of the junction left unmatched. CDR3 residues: CASSRDRGDEQFF. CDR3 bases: TGTGCCAGCAGCCGGGACAGGGGGGATGAGCAGTTCTTC.

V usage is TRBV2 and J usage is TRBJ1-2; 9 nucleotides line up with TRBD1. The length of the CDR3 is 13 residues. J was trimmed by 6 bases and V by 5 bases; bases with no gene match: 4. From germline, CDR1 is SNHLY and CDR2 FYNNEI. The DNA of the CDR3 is TGTGCCAGCAGTCTGACAGGGGGTGATGGCTACACCTTC. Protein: CASSLTGGDGYTF.

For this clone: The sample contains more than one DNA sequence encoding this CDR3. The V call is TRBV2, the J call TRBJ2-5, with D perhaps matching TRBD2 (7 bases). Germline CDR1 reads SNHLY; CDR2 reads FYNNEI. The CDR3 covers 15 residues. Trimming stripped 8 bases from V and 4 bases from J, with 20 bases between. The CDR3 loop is CASRGDISGVETQYF. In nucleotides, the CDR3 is TGTGCCAGCCGGGGGGACATCTCGGGGGTAGAGACCCAGTACTTC.

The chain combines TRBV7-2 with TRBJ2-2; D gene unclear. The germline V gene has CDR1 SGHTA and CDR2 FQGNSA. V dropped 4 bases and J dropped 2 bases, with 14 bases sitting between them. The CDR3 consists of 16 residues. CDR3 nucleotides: TGTGCCAGCAGCTCACCCCGGTCGACAAACACCGGGGAGCTGTTTTTT. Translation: CASSSPRSTNTGELFF.

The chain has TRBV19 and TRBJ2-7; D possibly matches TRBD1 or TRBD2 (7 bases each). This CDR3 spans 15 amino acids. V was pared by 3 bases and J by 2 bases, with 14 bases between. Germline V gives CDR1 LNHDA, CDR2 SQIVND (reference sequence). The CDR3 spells CASSMGRGGTYEQYF. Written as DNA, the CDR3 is TGTGCCAGTAGTATGGGCAGGGGGGGGACCTACGAGCAGTACTTC.

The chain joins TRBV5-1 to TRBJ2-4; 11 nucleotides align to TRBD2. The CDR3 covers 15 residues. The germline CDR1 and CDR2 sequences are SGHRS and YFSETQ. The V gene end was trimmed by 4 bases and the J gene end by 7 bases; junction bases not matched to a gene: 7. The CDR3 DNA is TGCGCCAGCAGCCCCACTCTAGCGGGAGGCAACATTCAGTACTTC. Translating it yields CASSPTLAGGNIQYF.

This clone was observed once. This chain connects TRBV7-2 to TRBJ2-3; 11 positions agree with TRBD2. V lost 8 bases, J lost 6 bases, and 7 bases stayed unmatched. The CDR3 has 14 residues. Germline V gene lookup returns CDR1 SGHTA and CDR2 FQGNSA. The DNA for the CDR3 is TGTGCCAGCCTAGCGGGAGGAGTATCGGATACGCAGTATTTT. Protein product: CASLAGGVSDTQYF.

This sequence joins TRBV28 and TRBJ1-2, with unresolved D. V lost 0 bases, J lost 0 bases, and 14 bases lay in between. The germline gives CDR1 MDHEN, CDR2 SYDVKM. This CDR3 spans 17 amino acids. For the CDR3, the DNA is TGTGCCAGCAGTTTATGGCGCGACCCTCTCCCTAACTATGGCTACACCTTC. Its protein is CASSLWRDPLPNYGYTF.

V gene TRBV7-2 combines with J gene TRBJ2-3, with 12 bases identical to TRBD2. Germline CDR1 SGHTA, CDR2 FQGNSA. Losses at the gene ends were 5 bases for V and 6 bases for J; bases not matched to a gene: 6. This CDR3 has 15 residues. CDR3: CASSQQTSGSDTQYF. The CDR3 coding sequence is TGTGCCAGCAGCCAACAGACTAGCGGGAGCGATACGCAGTATTTT.

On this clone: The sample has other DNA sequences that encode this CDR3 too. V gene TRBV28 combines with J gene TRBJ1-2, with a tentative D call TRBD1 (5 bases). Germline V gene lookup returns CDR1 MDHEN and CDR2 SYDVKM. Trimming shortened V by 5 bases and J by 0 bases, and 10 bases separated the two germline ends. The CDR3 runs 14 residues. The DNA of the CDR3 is TGTGCCAGCAGTCTGGGGACCTCTAACTATGGCTACACCTTC. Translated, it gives CASSLGTSNYGYTF.

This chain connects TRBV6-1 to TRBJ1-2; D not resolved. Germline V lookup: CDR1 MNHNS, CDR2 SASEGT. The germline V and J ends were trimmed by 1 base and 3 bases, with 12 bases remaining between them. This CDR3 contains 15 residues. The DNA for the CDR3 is TGTGCCAGCAGTGAAGACCTACAGAAGTACTATGGCTACACCTTC. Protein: CASSEDLQKYYGYTF.